The 21 T cell receptor beta chains below come from one sample, sequenced in a study of beta chain features in type 1 diabetes (dated by TCRdb to between 2017 and 2018). Libraries were made using the immunoSEQ multiplex PCR assay. All of the isolated RNA was reverse transcribed with the High Capacity cDNA Reverse Transcription Kit, so expressed TCRB transcripts were sequenced. This is the immuneACCESS table as TCRdb keeps it, with only in-frame sequences that have V and J called. A part of the clones is gone; compared with another copy, unresolved V genes explain less than half, and the rest is unexplained. This sample holds more than 300,000 clones; less than 10% were observed only once. The ten largest clones represent more than 0.4% of the sample. The sample was central memory CD4+ T cells from blood. These receptors originate from a woman younger than 35 in good health.

This clone was recorded many times. V usage is TRBV28 and J usage is TRBJ2-1; D gene uncertain. The V gene lost 3 bases and the J gene lost 5 bases, with 8 bases spanning the gap. Looked up from germline, CDR1 is MDHEN and CDR2 is SYDVKM. The CDR3 covers 13 residues. CDR3 loop: CASSFIDNNEQFF. The CDR3 DNA reads TGTGCCAGCAGTTTCATCGATAACAATGAGCAGTTCTTC.

This clone was seen a handful of times. The rearrangement joins TRBV9 to TRBJ2-2; the match to TRBD2 covers 7 bases. Germline V lookup: CDR1 SGDLS, CDR2 YYNGEE. Losses at the gene ends were 2 bases for V and 3 bases for J; bases not matched to a gene: 7. CDR3 length: 16 residues. CDR3 sequence (DNA): TGTGCCAGCAGCGTCACGGGAGGTCAGCACACCGGGGAGCTGTTTTTT. Protein product: CASSVTGGQHTGELFF.

This clone was observed a handful of times. At one end, the junction sequence differs from germline, possibly due to a read error. The chain has TRBV7-7 and TRBJ2-2; 9 bases are shared with TRBD2. Germline V gene data show CDR1 as SSHAT and CDR2 as FNYEAQ (reference sequence). The CDR3 is 14 amino acids. The CDR3 DNA is TGTGCTAGCAGCCAGGGACTAGCCTCCGGGGAGCTGTTTTTT. Its translation is CASSQGLASGELFF.

In its sample, this clone was seen a few times. This chain connects TRBV7-2 to TRBJ2-3, with 12 bases identical to TRBD2. Germline V gene data show CDR1 as SGHTA and CDR2 as FQGNSA. This CDR3 has 16 residues. V gave up 1 base and J gave up 7 bases; unmatched junction bases: 6. CDR3: CASSLGLAGAGYTQYF. CDR3 bases: TGTGCCAGCAGCTTAGGACTAGCGGGAGCTGGGTATACGCAGTATTTT.

CDR3 residues: CASSVGGYGELFF. DNA for the CDR3: TGTGCCAGCAGTGTAGGGGGGTATGGGGAGCTGTTTTTT. This chain joins TRBV28 and TRBJ2-2; either TRBD1 or TRBD2 may supply D (6 bases each). V was trimmed by 5 bases and J by 8 bases, leaving 12 bases between them. Germline V gene data show CDR1 as MDHEN and CDR2 as SYDVKM. This CDR3 region has 13 residues. Looking up the rest from reference TRBV28 and TRBJ2-2 gives the full variable domain: DVKVTQSSRYLVKRTGEKVFLECVQDMDHENMFWYRQDPGLGLRLIYFSYDVKMKEKGDIPEGYSVSREKKERFSLILESASTNQTSMYLCASSVGGYGELFFGEGSRLTVL.

This clone showed up just a few times. The CDR3: CASNLGTSVHEQYF. The CDR3 DNA is TGTGCCAGCAATTTAGGGACATCGGTCCACGAGCAGTACTTC. The rearrangement uses TRBV6-1 and TRBJ2-7, with D possibly TRBD1 on 6 matching bases. This CDR3 contains 14 residues. Trimming removed 7 bases at V and 5 bases at J, with 18 bases between. Germline assignment: CDR1 MNHNS and CDR2 SASEGT.

V gene TRBV5-4 combines with J gene TRBJ2-7, with D maybe TRBD2 (6 bases). The J call is doubtful: the DNA matches TRBJ2-5 better. Germline V lookup: CDR1 SGHNT, CDR2 YYREEE (reference sequence). The CDR3 spans 14 residues. This CDR3 reads CASSLAGDQETQYF. As DNA, the CDR3 is TGTGCCAGCAGCTTGGCGGGGGATCAAGAGACCCAGTACTTC.

The CDR3, as DNA: TGTGCCAGCACCCGGGGACACCACGTATCGGGTGGCTACACCTTC. As protein: CASTRGHHVSGGYTF. The chain has TRBV6-5 and TRBJ1-2, with D perhaps matching TRBD1 (6 bases). Germline V gene sequence: CDR1 MNHEY, CDR2 SVGAGI. V was clipped by 7 bases and J by 7 bases, with 22 bases between them. The CDR3 runs 15 residues.

The chain employs TRBV5-1 and TRBJ2-2; 8 bases line up with TRBD1. CDR3 length: 15 amino acids. Germline CDR1 SGHRS, CDR2 YFSETQ. Germline trimming cut 3 bases from V and 4 bases from J; bases unmatched to any gene: 5. The CDR3 here is CASSYGQGGTGELFF. In nucleotides, the CDR3 is TGCGCCAGCAGCTATGGACAGGGAGGCACCGGGGAGCTGTTTTTT.

This clone was observed a handful of times. The rearrangement links TRBV10-2 to TRBJ1-5; D remains ambiguous. Per germline, CDR1 WSHSY and CDR2 SAAADI. Trimming shortened V by 0 bases and J by 5 bases, and 8 bases separated the two germline ends. The CDR3 consists of 14 residues. The CDR3 DNA sequence: TGCGCCAGCAGTGAGTCAGGGTCGGATCAGCCCCAGCATTTT. Its protein product is CASSESGSDQPQHF.

This clone was counted between two and nine times. This chain joins TRBV5-1 and TRBJ2-2; 11 bases map to TRBD2. V was clipped by 1 base and J by 4 bases; unmatched bases: 6. The CDR3 runs to 17 residues. From germline, CDR1 is SGHRS and CDR2 YFSETQ. The CDR3 coding sequence is TGCGCCAGCAGCTTGTTATCGCTAGCGGGAGGCACCGGGGAGCTGTTTTTT. It translates to CASSLLSLAGGTGELFF.

This clone was detected only a few times. The chain links TRBV20-1 to TRBJ2-7; D remains ambiguous. The V gene's germline CDR1 is DFQATT and CDR2 SNEGSKA (reference sequence). V lost 7 bases and J 3 bases, leaving 10 bases between the germline ends. CDR3 length equals 11 residues. The CDR3 DNA sequence: TGCAGTGGTCGGATTGACTACGAGCAGTACTTC. This sequence encodes CSGRIDYEQYF.

This clone was picked up a small number of times. The gene calls are TRBV5-1 and TRBJ2-1; 8 bases line up with TRBD2. Unmatched junction bases numbered 6, after V lost 3 bases and J lost 1 base. Germline CDR1 and CDR2: SGHRS and YFSETQ. The CDR3 has 16 amino acids. In nucleotides, the CDR3 is TGCGCCAGCAGCTCCAGCGGGAGCACGTCCTACAATGAGCAGTTCTTC. Its protein product is CASSSSGSTSYNEQFF.

V is TRBV27 and J is TRBJ2-5; unclear D gene. Germline lookup yields CDR1 MNHEY and CDR2 SMNVEV (reference sequence). The CDR3 length is 12 residues. V dropped 6 bases and J dropped 1 base, with 6 bases sitting between them. The chain's CDR3 is CASRGIQETQYF. CDR3 coding DNA: TGTGCCAGCAGGGGAATCCAAGAGACCCAGTACTTC.

This clone was counted many times. The CDR3 nucleotides read TGTGCCAGCAGCTCGGGCCCTTCCGTCTTCTTC. Protein product: CASSSGPSVFF. The chain combines TRBV11-3 with TRBJ2-1; D gene unclear. There are 11 residues in the CDR3. Germline CDR1 and CDR2: SGHNT and YENEEA. V lost 4 bases to trimming and J lost 16 bases, with 14 bases between them.

This clone was seen only a few times. This chain joins TRBV4-3 and TRBJ2-7; D gene ambiguous. The germline V and J ends were trimmed by 4 bases and 4 bases, with 14 bases remaining between them. The CDR3 covers 14 residues. CDR1 and CDR2 from the germline V gene are LGHNA and YSLEER. The CDR3 nucleotides are TGCGCCAGCAGCCGATCGGCTCTAGGGTACGAGCAGTACTTC. This gives the protein CASSRSALGYEQYF.

In its sample, this clone was seen many times. The chain combines TRBV7-2 with TRBJ1-2, with D perhaps matching TRBD1 (5 bases). CDR1 and CDR2 (germline): SGHTA, FQGNSA. CDR3 size: 13 residues. V lost 5 bases and J 7 bases, leaving 14 bases between the germline ends. CDR3 coding DNA: TGTGCCAGCAGCCCCCACCCAGGGTTTGGCTACACCTTC. It translates to CASSPHPGFGYTF.

There are a few counts of this clone. This chain links TRBV6-9 with TRBJ2-1, with D unresolved. This CDR3 spans 16 amino acids. Germline CDR1 MNHGY, CDR2 SVAAGI. Trimming left V 1 base short and J 0 bases short, with 10 bases between. This CDR3 is CASSYLSDSSYNEQFF. The CDR3 DNA is TGTGCCAGCAGTTATTTGAGCGATAGCTCCTACAATGAGCAGTTCTTC.

The chain has TRBV19 and TRBJ1-2; perhaps TRBD1 as D (5 bases). Germline V gene data show CDR1 as LNHDA and CDR2 as SQIVND (reference sequence). The V and J ends lost 5 bases and 3 bases respectively, with 10 bases between them. The CDR3 has 13 residues. The CDR3 nucleotides are TGTGCCAGTAGTCGGGGGACGGACTATGGCTACACCTTC. This sequence encodes CASSRGTDYGYTF.

The rearrangement joins TRBV6-6 to TRBJ2-7; 8 nucleotides agree with TRBD1. Looked up from germline, CDR1 is MNHNY and CDR2 is SVGAGI (reference sequence). The junction had 6 bases not matched to a gene; V was cut back by 6 bases and J by 5 bases. The CDR3 loop spans 13 amino acids. CDR3 residues: CASRPSGGDEQYF. The CDR3 DNA follows: TGTGCCAGCAGGCCCTCAGGGGGCGACGAGCAGTACTTC.

This clone was observed a few times. V is TRBV21-1 and J is TRBJ2-3; TRBD2 is taken as the D call from the table, unchecked against the DNA. TRBV21-1 is an annotated pseudogene. The CDR3 runs to 16 residues. The CDR3: CASSRIAGRSTDTQYF. CDR3 coding DNA: TGTGCCAGCAGCAGGATAGCGGGACGTAGCACAGATACGCAGTATTTT.